This record looks at one T cell receptor (beta chain) sequence and its context. The germline V gene has CDR1 SGHAT and CDR2 FQNNGV. V dropped 5 bases and J dropped 8 bases, with 9 bases sitting between them. This CDR3 has 11 residues. The sample originates from a study of blood T cell repertoires in COVID-19. Study summary: Italy, Spain and the United States were the sources of the convalescent and acute COVID-19 samples.

Original processing notes: Amplified reference gene primers provided the basis for estimating nucleated cell counts. Repertoires were generated with immunoSEQ multiplex PCR, while TCRdb's copy carries only in-frame clones and drops some. That table gives V, J and clone size, and the DNA gave D and trimming. There are about 100,000 clones in the sample; more than 75% occur only once, and around a quarter lies in the top ten. J is TRBJ1-1 and V is TRBV11-2; D is uncertain. Sequenced sample: peripheral blood. The sequence came from a man aged 60 to 69 with acute or convalescent COVID-19. CDR3 in amino acids: CASSVEGEAFF. For the CDR3, the DNA is TGTGCCAGCAGCGTCGAGGGAGAAGCTTTCTTT.